This T cell receptor beta chain comes out of a study of cytomegalovirus exposure and HLA in healthy donors. Study outcomes and limitations: CMV serostatus stood as the only immune exposure information on hand. A few CMV-associated chains proved CMV antigen-specific in vitro.

With 60 Vbeta and 13 Jbeta primers, the PCR was carried out. Per the original methods: In a later analysis, approximately 73 million unique TCR beta chains included roughly 11 million shared by two or more donors. Clones were sequenced by immunoSEQ multiplex PCR, and TCRdb holds only the in-frame ones, with some missing. That table gives V, J and clone size, and the DNA gave D and trimming. The data show more than 60,000 clones, approximately 80% seen once. On this clone itself: The antigen is not known.

V dropped 0 bases and J dropped 2; count of bases not matched to a gene: 4. This CDR3 comprises 16 residues. The germline CDR1 and CDR2 sequences are LGHNA and YNFKEQ. This clonotype was obtained from a woman in her 30s in good health and CMV-seronegative. J is TRBJ2-3 and V is TRBV4-2, with 8 bases identical to TRBD1. The sequenced sample was PBMCs. Written as DNA, the CDR3 is TGTGCCAGCAGCCAAGATGGGACAGGCCCCACAGATACGCAGTATTTT. It codes for CASSQDGTGPTDTQYF.